These 18 T cell receptor beta chains were all obtained from the same sample, sequenced in a study of blood T cell repertoires in COVID-19. Sequenced by immunoSEQ multiplex PCR; TCRdb stores in-frame clones only, minus some. Of fewer than 350,000 clones detected, less than 95% appear once; the ten largest clones hold around 2.8%. Sequenced: PBMCs or T cells enriched from blood (not recorded which). Receptor source: a middle-aged man who had been exposed to COVID-19.

This clone was observed a single time. The chain uses TRBV19 and TRBJ1-3; D is undetermined. Trimming left V 5 bases short and J 0 bases short, with 8 bases between. Germline loops: CDR1 LNHDA, CDR2 SQIVND (reference sequence). The CDR3 is made up of 14 amino acids. DNA of the CDR3: TGTGCCAGTAGTCCATGGGCCTCTGGAAACACCATATATTTT. It codes for CASSPWASGNTIYF.

This clone was seen just once. V is TRBV24-1 and J is TRBJ1-2; TRBD1 agrees at 9 bases. The CDR3 covers 16 residues. CDR1 and CDR2 from the germline V gene are KGHDR and SFDVKD. The junction had 8 bases not matched to a gene; V was cut back by 3 bases and J by 4 bases. The CDR3 nucleotides read TGTGCCACCAGTGATACCACAGGGGGCGCTTCCTATGGCTACACCTTC. Translated: CATSDTTGGASYGYTF.

This clone appeared once. The chain employs TRBV6-1 and TRBJ2-2; 8 nucleotides match TRBD1. Looked up from germline, CDR1 is MNHNS and CDR2 is SASEGT. The length of the CDR3 is 18 residues. V lost 2 bases and J lost 7; bases outside the gene matches: 15. CDR3 nucleotide sequence: TGTGCCAGCAGTGAATTAGGATTTGGACAGGGTCACCTCGGGGAGCTGTTTTTT. Translating it yields CASSELGFGQGHLGELFF.

The rearrangement uses TRBV2 and TRBJ1-5, with 7 bases lining up with TRBD1. Losses at the gene ends were 9 bases for V and 1 base for J; bases not matched to a gene: 3. CDR1 and CDR2 (germline): SNHLY, FYNNEI. The CDR3 consists of 13 residues. The CDR3 loop reads CASNRGSNQPQHF. The CDR3, as DNA: TGTGCCAGTAACAGGGGCAGCAATCAGCCCCAGCATTTT.

The J gene is TRBJ2-7, the V gene TRBV2; no firm D call. The V and J ends lost 6 bases and 3 bases respectively, with 18 bases between them. The CDR3 covers 15 residues. CDR1 is SNHLY and CDR2 is FYNNEI in the germline V gene. The CDR3 DNA follows: TGTGCCAGCAGGAGAACCCCCTCGGAGTTCTACGAGCAGTACTTC. This encodes CASRRTPSEFYEQYF.

The J gene is TRBJ1-2, the V gene TRBV24-1; D possibly corresponds to TRBD1 (5 bases). Germline V gene sequence: CDR1 KGHDR, CDR2 SFDVKD. The V end lost 3 bases, the J end lost 0 bases, and 7 bases lay between the germline ends. The CDR3 sequence is 14 residues long. The CDR3 DNA is TGTGCCACCAGTGATATGGACACTAACTATGGCTACACCTTC. Amino acids: CATSDMDTNYGYTF.

J is TRBJ1-3 and V is TRBV12-5; weak D call: TRBD1 (6 bases). Germline CDR1 and CDR2: LGHNT and FRNRAP. This CDR3 spans 16 amino acids. Trimming removed 4 bases from V and 0 bases from J, with 13 bases in between. The CDR3 coding sequence is TGTGCTAGTGGTTGGGCCCTAGGGGGCTCTGGAAACACCATATATTTT. This gives the protein CASGWALGGSGNTIYF. Full variable domain (missing parts from reference TRBV12-5 and TRBJ1-3): DARVTQTPRHKVTEMGQEVTMRCQPILGHNTVFWYRQTMMQGLELLAYFRNRAPLDDSGMPKDRFSAEMPDATLATLKIQPSEPRDSAVYFCASGWALGGSGNTIYFGEGSWLTVV.

About this clone itself: This sample also contains other DNA sequences that code for the same CDR3. DNA of the CDR3: TGTGCCAGCCGACGACAGGGGGACACCGGGGAGCTGTTTTTT. Translating it yields CASRRQGDTGELFF. The V gene is TRBV28, the J gene TRBJ2-2; 9 bases are a match to TRBD1. Germline V gene lookup returns CDR1 MDHEN and CDR2 SYDVKM. V dropped 8 bases and J dropped 3; count of bases not matched to a gene: 4. This CDR3 has 14 residues. Supplemented by reference TRBV28 and TRBJ2-2, the full variable domain reads DVKVTQSSRYLVKRTGEKVFLECVQDMDHENMFWYRQDPGLGLRLIYFSYDVKMKEKGDIPEGYSVSREKKERFSLILESASTNQTSMYLCASRRQGDTGELFFGEGSRLTVL.

The chain carries TRBV19 and TRBJ2-3; 8 bases are shared with TRBD2. Looked up from germline, CDR1 is LNHDA and CDR2 is SQIVND (reference sequence). The CDR3 loop spans 16 amino acids. J lost 2 bases, V lost 7 bases, and 11 bases had no gene match. Here the CDR3 reads CASNLVGTRATDTQYF. The CDR3 coding sequence is TGTGCCAGTAACTTAGTGGGGACTAGGGCCACAGATACGCAGTATTTT.

This CDR3 is CAWSSGGNQPQHF. Here the CDR3 DNA reads TGTGCCTGGAGTTCGGGTGGCAATCAGCCCCAGCATTTT. This chain uses TRBV30 with TRBJ1-5, with unresolved D. CDR1 is GTSNPN, CDR2 SVGIG, per germline (reference sequence). V dropped 2 bases and J dropped 2 bases, with 7 bases sitting between them. This CDR3 is 13 amino acids long.

The chain employs TRBV4-3 and TRBJ2-5; tentative D call: TRBD2 (5 bases). V dropped 0 bases and J dropped 5 bases, with 19 bases sitting between them. CDR3 size: 17 residues. Germline CDR1 and CDR2: LGHNA and YSLEER. This CDR3 reads CASSQDARRNNVETQYF. The CDR3 nucleotides are TGCGCCAGCAGCCAAGATGCCCGGAGGAATAACGTTGAGACCCAGTACTTC.

The CDR3 coding sequence is TGTGCCAGCAGCCTGGTGGGAGCAGACTACGAGCAGTACTTC. Translating gives CASSLVGADYEQYF. V and J are TRBV6-5 and TRBJ2-7; a weak D match, TRBD2 (5 bases). The germline V gene has CDR1 MNHEY and CDR2 SVGAGI. The V and J ends lost 6 bases and 3 bases respectively, with 15 bases between them. The CDR3 contains 14 residues.

The chain joins TRBV5-1 to TRBJ1-2, with 7 bases that match TRBD1. V lost 7 bases and J lost 4; bases outside the gene matches: 10. The CDR3 has 14 residues. Germline loops: CDR1 SGHRS, CDR2 YFSETQ. DNA of the CDR3: TGCGCCAGCCGATGGGACAGAAGCAGCTATGGCTACACCTTC. It specifies CASRWDRSSYGYTF.

The J gene is TRBJ1-2, the V gene TRBV30; 9 bases line up with TRBD1. CDR3 length: 14 residues. Germline CDR1 GTSNPN, CDR2 SVGIG (reference sequence). V shed 5 bases and J 7 bases; nucleotides not matched to a gene: 11. Written as DNA, the CDR3 is TGTGCCTGGGGGACAGGGTATCAAGGGGGTGGCTACACCTTC. Translating gives CAWGTGYQGGGYTF.

The J gene is TRBJ2-5, the V gene TRBV5-1; 8 bases fit TRBD1. The J segment lost 5 bases and the V segment lost 0 bases, leaving 6 bases of the junction unmatched. The germline CDR1 and CDR2 sequences are SGHRS and YFSETQ. The CDR3 is 15 residues long. The CDR3 sequence is CASSLGDRSAETQYF. The CDR3, as DNA: TGCGCCAGCAGCTTGGGGGACAGGTCGGCGGAGACCCAGTACTTC.

The sample holds one count of this clone. This sequence joins TRBV28 and TRBJ1-1; 7 bases map to TRBD1. Germline CDR1 is MDHEN and CDR2 is SYDVKM. V lost 7 bases, J lost 0 bases, and 8 bases stayed unmatched. The CDR3 runs 15 residues. The CDR3 DNA reads TGTGCCAGCACCCTTGTAGGGACAGTGAACACTGAAGCTTTCTTT. Its translation is CASTLVGTVNTEAFF.

The CDR3 sequence: CASSSTSTDTQYF. CDR3 coding DNA: TGTGCCAGCAGTTCCACTAGCACAGATACGCAGTATTTT. This chain joins TRBV28 and TRBJ2-3; D is ambiguous. V lost 4 bases to trimming and J lost 0 bases, with 5 bases between them. The CDR3 has 13 amino acids. Germline assignment: CDR1 MDHEN and CDR2 SYDVKM.

The chain is built from TRBV3-1 (or the pseudogene TRBV3-2) and TRBJ1-2, with D tentatively TRBD1 (6 bases). The CDR3 has 13 residues. Trimming stripped 5 bases from V and 3 bases from J, with 10 bases between. Germline V lookup: CDR1 LGHDT, CDR2 YNNKEL (reference sequence). The CDR3 DNA reads as TGTGCCAGCAGCTCAGGGGTTGACTATGGCTACACCTTC. This encodes CASSSGVDYGYTF.